Reported below is one TCR beta chain. Antigen specificity is unknown. This sample is drawn from a study of cytomegalovirus exposure and HLA in healthy donors. Across the study: Among the roughly 400 donors who were genotyped, roughly 76% fell in the genetic ancestry cluster that is associated with self-reported Caucasian donors. General study findings and limits: HLA restriction was apparent for most CMV-associated TCR beta chains in a later analysis. Generally TCR sequences proved uncommon, though certain public TCRs appeared in numerous donors.

Vbeta (60) and Jbeta (13) primers were used in the PCR. Profiling relied on immunoSEQ multiplex PCR, and the TCRdb table lists in-frame clones only, not all of them. The repertoire has 70,000 to 95,000 clones, about 85% of them found once; the top ten carry over 12%. This clonotype originated in a woman aged 40 to 55 in good health and CMV-seropositive. Sequenced input: PBMCs.

As DNA, the CDR3 is TGCGCCAGCAGTGAGGGTTACGAGCAGTACTTC. Residues: CASSEGYEQYF. The V gene is TRBV5-1, the J gene TRBJ2-7; weak D call: TRBD2 (5 bases). Per the germline V gene, CDR1 is SGHRS and CDR2 is YFSETQ. The CDR3 covers 11 residues. Trimming pared 5 bases from V and 4 bases from J, leaving 7 bases between.